A single sample is the source of the 9 T cell receptor beta chains below, sequenced in a study of metastatic and nonmetastatic thyroid tumors. Patients were all untreated before their thyroid surgery. Through MiXCR, TCRdb re-clonotyped the PCR reads. This sample has 3,300 or so clones, with 25% to 30% found just once. The sample comprised tumor tissue. The source of these receptors is a female donor with papillary thyroid cancer or a benign thyroid nodule (not recorded which). Some clones in this sample may be carry-over from other donors' samples.

By sample fraction, this clone is large. V gene TRBV6-2 or TRBV6-3 combines with J gene TRBJ2-1; D is unresolved. The V gene's germline CDR1 is MNHEY and CDR2 SVGEGT. CDR3 length: 13 residues. Trimming took 0 bases from V and 1 from J, leaving 1 base between them. The chain's CDR3 is CASSYSSYNEQFF. The DNA for the CDR3 is TGTGCCAGCAGTTACTCGTCCTACAATGAGCAGTTCTTC.

Remarks on this clone: The same CDR3 can be traced to other DNA sequences in this sample. This sequence joins TRBV6-5 and TRBJ1-2, with D uncertain. The CDR3 totals 18 residues. V lost 6 bases and J lost 8, with 31 bases in between. In germline, CDR1 is MNHEY, CDR2 SVGAGI. CDR3 nucleotide sequence: TGTGCCAGCAGCCTCAGCACAGAGAATGGCGGTGGATCCCTCGGCTACACCTTC. Protein sequence: CASSLSTENGGGSLGYTF.

The chain employs TRBV7-3 and TRBJ2-7, with D unresolved. Trimming took off 5 bases at V and 0 bases at J, with 11 bases between the two ends. This CDR3 comprises 14 residues. Germline V lookup: CDR1 SGHTA, CDR2 FQGTGA. DNA for the CDR3: TGTGCCAGCAGCATAGATATGAGCTCCTACGAGCAGTACTTC. Its protein is CASSIDMSSYEQYF.

Relative to its sample, this clone is large. The rearrangement uses TRBV2 and TRBJ2-7, with 7 bases lining up with TRBD1. Germline V CDR1 and CDR2: SNHLY, FYNNEI. The V gene end was trimmed by 7 bases and the J gene end by 3 bases; junction bases not matched to a gene: 12. The CDR3 extends over 15 amino acids. CDR3 nucleotide sequence: TGTGCCAGCAACCCCCCGGGACAGAGACACTACGAGCAGTACTTC. This sequence encodes CASNPPGQRHYEQYF.

This clone was seen a handful of times. This chain uses TRBV6-9 with TRBJ2-7, with 11 bases aligning to TRBD2. Germline CDR1 MNHGY, CDR2 SVAAGI. The length of the CDR3 is 17 residues. V lost 7 bases to trimming and J lost 2 bases; unmatched junction nucleotides: 13. For the CDR3, the DNA is TGTGCCAGCACCCGGGGGGCTAGCGGGAGGCCGACCTACGAGCAGTACTTC. Amino acids: CASTRGASGRPTYEQYF.

The rearrangement joins TRBV29-1 to TRBJ1-2; no definite D call. Germline CDR1 and CDR2: SQVTM and ANQGSEA. Trimming stripped 3 bases from V and 8 bases from J, with 13 bases between. The CDR3 loop spans 12 amino acids. The CDR3 spells CSVDGGIGGYTF. Written as DNA, the CDR3 is TGCAGCGTTGACGGTGGAATTGGGGGCTACACCTTC.

This clone was counted many times. The rearrangement links TRBV10-1 to TRBJ2-2, with TRBD2 matching over 8 bases. The CDR3 has 17 amino acids. Trimming took 4 bases from V and 3 from J; bases not matched to a gene: 10. Germline V lookup: CDR1 WNHNN, CDR2 SYGVQD (reference sequence). The CDR3 DNA is TGCGCCAGCAGTGGGACCCGGGAGGGGATGGACACCGGGGAGCTGTTTTTT. The encoded protein is CASSGTREGMDTGELFF.

J is TRBJ1-1 and V is TRBV19; D possibly corresponds to TRBD1 (5 bases). The CDR3 extends over 16 amino acids. Trimming removed 5 bases at V and 0 bases at J, with 16 bases between. Germline CDR1 reads LNHDA; CDR2 reads SQIVND (reference sequence). The CDR3 protein is CASSEGSGRLNTEAFF. In nucleotides, the CDR3 is TGTGCCAGTAGTGAAGGTTCGGGGCGCTTGAACACTGAAGCTTTCTTT.

This clone qualifies as large (0.1 to 1%). The CDR3 DNA reads TGTGCCAGCAGCTTATATCAGGGGGTGACCGGGGAGCTGTTTTTT. Encoded protein: CASSLYQGVTGELFF. The chain couples TRBV7-7 to TRBJ2-2; 7 nucleotides match TRBD1. The CDR3 runs to 15 residues. Germline CDR1 reads SSHAT; CDR2 reads FNYEAQ (reference sequence). J was trimmed by 5 bases and V by 2 bases; bases with no gene match: 5.